The 24 T cell receptor beta chains in this list originate from one sample, sequenced in a study of blood T cell repertoires in COVID-19. Clones were sequenced by immunoSEQ multiplex PCR, and TCRdb holds only the in-frame ones, with some missing. The sample records approximately 250,000 clones, about 86% being singletons. Sample: PBMCs or T cells enriched from blood (not recorded which). Receptors originate from a man younger than 40 with acute COVID-19.

This rearrangement joins TRBV11-3 to TRBJ1-4; weak D call: TRBD1 (5 bases). The CDR3 is made up of 17 amino acids. CDR1 SGHNT and CDR2 YENEEA come from the germline V gene. The germline V and J ends were trimmed by 4 bases and 0 bases, with 15 bases remaining between them. The chain's CDR3 is CASSSEPQGTTNEKLFF. The CDR3 region has the DNA TGTGCCAGCAGCTCCGAACCTCAGGGAACAACTAATGAAAAACTGTTTTTT. The entire variable domain, with the rest obtained from reference TRBV11-3 and TRBJ1-4, is as follows: EAGVVQSPRYKIIEKKQPVAFWCNPISGHNTLYWYLQNLGQGPELLIRYENEEAVDDSQLPKDRFSAERLKGVDSTLKIQPAELGDSAVYLCASSSEPQGTTNEKLFFGSGTQLSVL.

The rearrangement uses TRBV9 and TRBJ1-1; D ambiguous. CDR1 is SGDLS, CDR2 YYNGEE, per germline. Trimming removed 1 base at V and 2 bases at J, with 12 bases between. CDR3 size: 15 residues. CDR3 region: CASSVQALENTEAFF. CDR3 in DNA: TGTGCCAGCAGCGTACAGGCGCTCGAAAACACTGAAGCTTTCTTT.

In its sample, this clone was seen a few times. The chain couples TRBV10-3 to TRBJ1-2, with unresolved D. CDR3 length equals 12 residues. Deletions cut 4 bases from V and 4 bases from J, with 7 bases between. CDR1 is ENHRY, CDR2 SYGVKD, per germline. The DNA of the CDR3 is TGTGCCATCAGTGCGCTCAGCTATGGCTACACCTTC. As protein: CAISALSYGYTF.

This clone appeared once. The V and J genes are TRBV9 and TRBJ1-5, with D perhaps TRBD1 (5 bases). V dropped 5 bases and J dropped 1 base, with 10 bases sitting between them. The CDR3 covers 14 residues. Germline-derived CDR1 and CDR2 are SGDLS and YYNGEE. The CDR3 DNA reads TGTGCCAGCAGTCCTCAGGGAAGCAATCAGCCCCAGCATTTT. Protein product: CASSPQGSNQPQHF.

This chain connects TRBV5-6 to TRBJ1-4, with 9 bases that match TRBD1. Germline trimming cut 0 bases from V and 6 bases from J; bases unmatched to any gene: 9. CDR3 length equals 17 residues. Germline lookup yields CDR1 SGHDT and CDR2 YYEEEE. This chain's CDR3 is CASSLVRTGDVYEKLFF. The CDR3 DNA is TGTGCCAGCAGCTTGGTGAGGACAGGGGACGTTTATGAAAAACTGTTTTTT.

This sequence joins TRBV28 and TRBJ2-1, with 9 bases lining up with TRBD2. Germline V gene sequence: CDR1 MDHEN, CDR2 SYDVKM. Trimming cost V 4 bases and J 7 bases; bases outside gene matches: 14. This CDR3 has 17 amino acids. As DNA, the CDR3 is TGTGCCAGCAGTTCCCCTCTTCTAGCGGGGCTAGCGAATGAGCAGTTCTTC. This sequence encodes CASSSPLLAGLANEQFF.

The V and J genes are TRBV2 and TRBJ2-1; D may be TRBD1 (5 bases). V was pared by 10 bases and J by 5 bases, with 12 bases between. The CDR3 has 12 amino acids. Germline V CDR1 and CDR2: SNHLY, FYNNEI. In DNA, the CDR3 is TGTGCCATTCACAGACAGCACAATGAGCAGTTCTTC. This sequence encodes CAIHRQHNEQFF.

The V gene is TRBV2, the J gene TRBJ1-5; no clear D gene. V was trimmed by 7 bases and J by 5 bases, leaving 12 bases between them. This CDR3 is 13 amino acids long. Germline values: CDR1 SNHLY, CDR2 FYNNEI. The DNA of the CDR3 is TGTGCCAGCATGAGGGAGGTGGATCAGCCCCAGCATTTT. Protein sequence: CASMREVDQPQHF.

The table lists this clone with a few counts. The chain carries TRBV6-1 and TRBJ1-1; TRBD1 agrees at 8 bases. With V trimmed by 0 bases and J by 5 bases, 5 bases remained unmatched. The CDR3 contains 15 residues. Per germline, CDR1 MNHNS and CDR2 SASEGT. CDR3 sequence reads: CASSEADRGSTEAFF. Written as DNA, the CDR3 is TGTGCCAGCAGTGAAGCAGACAGGGGATCTACTGAAGCTTTCTTT.

The V and J genes are TRBV19 and TRBJ1-5, with 8 bases aligning to TRBD1. The CDR3 length is 18 residues. Germline CDR1 reads LNHDA; CDR2 reads SQIVND (reference sequence). With 5 bases clipped from V and 5 bases from J, the junction kept 17 bases outside the gene matches. The CDR3 DNA reads as TGTGCCAGTAGTCCTCCTCGACAGGGGCCCTCGGAGGATCAGCCCCAGCATTTT. Its protein product is CASSPPRQGPSEDQPQHF.

For the CDR3, the DNA is TGTGCCAGCAGCTCCCGGGGTGGAGACACTGAAGCTTTCTTT. Residues: CASSSRGGDTEAFF. The chain has TRBV6-5 and TRBJ1-1, with D uncertain. Trimming pared 6 bases from V and 3 bases from J, leaving 14 bases between. The CDR3 has 14 residues. Per the germline V gene, CDR1 is MNHEY and CDR2 is SVGAGI.

The table lists this clone with a few counts. The chain uses TRBV3-1 (or the pseudogene TRBV3-2) and TRBJ1-1, with 8 nucleotides matching TRBD1. Germline values: CDR1 LGHDT, CDR2 YNNKEL (reference sequence). V lost 0 bases and J lost 5; bases outside the gene matches: 14. The CDR3 length is 18 residues. As DNA, the CDR3 is TGTGCCAGCAGCCAAGATTATCAGGGCAGGGGGCAACGAACTGAAGCTTTCTTT. Its translation: CASSQDYQGRGQRTEAFF.

The rearrangement joins TRBV7-2 to TRBJ2-7, with D possibly being TRBD2 (6 bases). There are 13 residues in the CDR3. V lost 3 bases, J lost 1 base, and 7 bases lay in between. Germline CDR1 and CDR2: SGHTA and FQGNSA. The CDR3: CASSFGGSYEQYV. The CDR3 DNA sequence: TGTGCCAGCAGCTTCGGGGGTTCCTACGAGCAGTACGTC.

The chain joins TRBV6-4 to TRBJ2-3; TRBD2 matches 9 bases. V shed 5 bases, J shed 7 bases, and the junction held 10 bases outside the gene matches. CDR1 and CDR2 from the germline V gene are MRHNA and SNTAGT. The CDR3 length is 15 residues. The CDR3 spells CASSTLAGIDNTQYF. The CDR3, as DNA: TGTGCCAGCAGTACCCTAGCGGGAATCGACAATACGCAGTATTTT.

The rearrangement uses TRBV7-9 and TRBJ1-1; D gene unclear. The CDR3 runs 11 residues. Per germline, CDR1 SEHNR and CDR2 FQNEAQ (reference sequence). V gave up 10 bases and J gave up 3 bases, with 9 bases separating them. CDR3 loop: CATSRDTEAFF. Here the CDR3 DNA reads TGTGCCACCTCGAGAGACACTGAAGCTTTCTTT. Based on the CDR3 plus reference TRBV7-9 and TRBJ1-1, the full variable domain is DTGVSQNPRHKITKRGQNVTFRCDPISEHNRLYWYRQTLGQGPEFLTYFQNEAQLEKSRLLSDRFSAERPKGSFSTLEIQRTEQGDSAMYLCATSRDTEAFFGQGTRLTVV.

The chain carries TRBV27 and TRBJ1-5, with 8 positions matching TRBD1. The CDR3 runs 12 residues. V dropped 5 bases and J dropped 7; count of bases not matched to a gene: 1. Germline CDR1 and CDR2: MNHEY and SMNVEV (reference sequence). CDR3 region: CASSRQGQPQHF. The CDR3 DNA follows: TGTGCCAGCAGTCGACAGGGGCAGCCCCAGCATTTT.

CDR3: CASSISTNTGELFF. The CDR3 region has the DNA TGTGCCAGTAGTATCTCTACGAACACCGGGGAGCTGTTTTTT. The genes are TRBV19 and TRBJ2-2; D unclear. V was clipped by 3 bases and J by 0 bases, with 5 bases between them. The CDR3 has 14 amino acids. Germline-derived CDR1 and CDR2 are LNHDA and SQIVND (reference sequence).

This sequence joins TRBV11-2 and TRBJ1-4; the D gene is possibly TRBD1 (6 bases). CDR1 is SGHAT, CDR2 FQNNGV, per germline. V was cut by 5 bases and J by 6 bases, with 13 bases left in between. The CDR3 runs to 14 residues. In nucleotides, the CDR3 is TGTGCCAGCAGCCGTACCCCAGGGGATGAAAAACTGTTTTTT. Encoded protein: CASSRTPGDEKLFF.

The chain couples TRBV30 to TRBJ2-1; no firm D call. The length of the CDR3 is 13 residues. The germline V and J ends were trimmed by 4 bases and 6 bases, with 13 bases remaining between them. Germline CDR1 reads GTSNPN; CDR2 reads SVGIG (reference sequence). The CDR3 nucleotides read TGTGCCTGGAACGCACCCCCGGGCAATGAGCAGTTCTTC. Translated: CAWNAPPGNEQFF. Together with reference TRBV30 and TRBJ2-1, the CDR3 gives the full variable domain: SQTIHQWPATLVQPVGSPLSLECTVEGTSNPNLYWYRQAAGRGLQLLFYSVGIGQISSEVPQNLSASRPQDRQFILSSKKLLLSDSGFYLCAWNAPPGNEQFFGPGTRLTVL.

This clone was picked up a small number of times. This chain connects TRBV19 to TRBJ1-5; a weak D match, TRBD1 (6 bases). The CDR3 loop spans 13 amino acids. V lost 6 bases and J 4 bases, leaving 10 bases between the germline ends. Germline V CDR1 and CDR2: LNHDA, SQIVND (reference sequence). CDR3: CASRQGKNQPQHF. The CDR3, as DNA: TGTGCCAGTAGACAGGGAAAAAATCAGCCCCAGCATTTT.

This clone was picked up one time. This CDR3 is also generated by other DNA sequences in the sample. This chain connects TRBV10-3 to TRBJ1-1; 9 bases are shared with TRBD1. The CDR3 is 15 residues long. The germline gives CDR1 ENHRY, CDR2 SYGVKD. V trimming: 0 bases; J trimming: 4 bases; junction bases outside the gene matches: 3. This CDR3 reads CAISESGQGSTEAFF. DNA for the CDR3: TGTGCCATCAGTGAGTCTGGACAGGGGAGCACTGAAGCTTTCTTT.

The chain uses TRBV29-1 and TRBJ1-4; 12 bases agree with TRBD1. V lost 6 bases, J lost 8 bases, and 10 bases stayed unmatched. CDR1 is SQVTM and CDR2 is ANQGSEA in the germline V gene. This CDR3 has 15 residues. Here the CDR3 reads CSVKGLGQGAEKLFF. In DNA, the CDR3 is TGCAGCGTCAAAGGATTGGGACAGGGGGCCGAAAAACTGTTTTTT.

The chain combines TRBV2 with TRBJ2-6, with TRBD1 matching 9 bases. CDR3 length: 17 residues. The J segment lost 2 bases and the V segment lost 11 bases, leaving 13 bases of the junction unmatched. CDR1 SNHLY and CDR2 FYNNEI come from the germline V gene. The CDR3: CAVHRDRALPGANVLTF. CDR3 coding DNA: TGTGCCGTGCACCGGGACAGGGCCCTCCCTGGGGCCAACGTCCTGACTTTC.

The J gene is TRBJ2-1, the V gene TRBV24-1, with D maybe TRBD2 (5 bases). V was cut by 2 bases and J by 10 bases, with 8 bases left in between. CDR1 KGHDR and CDR2 SFDVKD come from the germline V gene. CDR3 length: 12 amino acids. CDR3 residues: CATSDSPGEQFF. CDR3 nucleotide sequence: TGTGCCACCAGTGATTCCCCGGGAGAGCAGTTCTTC.